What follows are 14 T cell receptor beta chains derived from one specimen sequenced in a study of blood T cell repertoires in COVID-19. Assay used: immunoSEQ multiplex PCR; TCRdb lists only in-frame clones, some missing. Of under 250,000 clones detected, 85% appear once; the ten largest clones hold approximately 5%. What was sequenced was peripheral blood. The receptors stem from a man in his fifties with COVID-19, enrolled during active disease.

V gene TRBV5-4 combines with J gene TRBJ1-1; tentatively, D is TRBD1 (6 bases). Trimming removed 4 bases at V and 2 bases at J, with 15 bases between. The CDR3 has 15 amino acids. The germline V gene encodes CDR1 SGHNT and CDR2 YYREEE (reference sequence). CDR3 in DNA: TGTGCCAGCAGCGCGCGACAGGCGGTCAACACTGAAGCTTTCTTT. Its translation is CASSARQAVNTEAFF.

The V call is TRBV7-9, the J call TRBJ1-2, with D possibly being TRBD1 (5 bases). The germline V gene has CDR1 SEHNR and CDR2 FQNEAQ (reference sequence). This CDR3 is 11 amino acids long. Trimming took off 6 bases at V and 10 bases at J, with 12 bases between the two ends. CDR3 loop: CASSLDTSYTF. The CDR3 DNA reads TGTGCCAGCAGTCTGGACACCTCCTACACCTTC.

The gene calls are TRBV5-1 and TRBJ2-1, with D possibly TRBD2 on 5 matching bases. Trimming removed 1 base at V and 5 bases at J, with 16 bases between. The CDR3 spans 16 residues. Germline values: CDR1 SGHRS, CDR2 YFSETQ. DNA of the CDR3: TGCGCCAGCAGCTTGTCTTTCAGAGCTAGCCACAATGAGCAGTTCTTC. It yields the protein CASSLSFRASHNEQFF.

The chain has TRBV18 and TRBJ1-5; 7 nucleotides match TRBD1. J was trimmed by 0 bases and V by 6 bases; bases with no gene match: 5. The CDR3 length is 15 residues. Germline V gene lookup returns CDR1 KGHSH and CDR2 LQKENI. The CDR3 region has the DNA TGTGCCAGCTCTCGACAGGGTTATAGCAATCAGCCCCAGCATTTT. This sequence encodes CASSRQGYSNQPQHF.

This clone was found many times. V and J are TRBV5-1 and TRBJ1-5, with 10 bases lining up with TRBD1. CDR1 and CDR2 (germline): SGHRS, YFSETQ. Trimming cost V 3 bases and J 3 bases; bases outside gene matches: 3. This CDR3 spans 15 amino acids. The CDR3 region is CASSWGQGTNQPQHF. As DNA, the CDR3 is TGCGCCAGCAGCTGGGGACAGGGGACCAATCAGCCCCAGCATTTT.

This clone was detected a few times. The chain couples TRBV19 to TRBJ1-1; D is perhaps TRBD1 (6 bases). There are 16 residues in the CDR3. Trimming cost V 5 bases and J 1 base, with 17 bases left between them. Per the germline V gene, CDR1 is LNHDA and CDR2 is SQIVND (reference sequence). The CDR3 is CASSSNRDIKNTEAFF. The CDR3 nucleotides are TGTGCCAGTAGTTCGAACCGGGACATAAAGAACACTGAAGCTTTCTTT.

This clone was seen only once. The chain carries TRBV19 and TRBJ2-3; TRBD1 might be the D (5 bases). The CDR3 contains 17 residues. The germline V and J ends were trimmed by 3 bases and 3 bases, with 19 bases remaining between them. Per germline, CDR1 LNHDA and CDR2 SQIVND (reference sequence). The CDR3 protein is CASSISSGFSRTDTQYF. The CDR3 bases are TGTGCCAGTAGTATCTCATCAGGGTTTAGTAGGACAGATACGCAGTATTTT.

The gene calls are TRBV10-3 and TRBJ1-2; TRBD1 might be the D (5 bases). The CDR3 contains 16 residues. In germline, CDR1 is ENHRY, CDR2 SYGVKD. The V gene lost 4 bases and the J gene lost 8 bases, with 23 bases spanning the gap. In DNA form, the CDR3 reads TGTGCCATCAGTGCCTCCTCCGGGACTGACGATATGGGCTACACCTTC. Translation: CAISASSGTDDMGYTF.

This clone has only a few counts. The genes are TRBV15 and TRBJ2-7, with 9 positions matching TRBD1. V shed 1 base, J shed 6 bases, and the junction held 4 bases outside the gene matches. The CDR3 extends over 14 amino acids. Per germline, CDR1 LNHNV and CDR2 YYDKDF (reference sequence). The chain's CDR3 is CATSRAQGAIEQYF. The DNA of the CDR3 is TGTGCCACCAGCAGAGCACAGGGGGCCATCGAGCAGTACTTC.

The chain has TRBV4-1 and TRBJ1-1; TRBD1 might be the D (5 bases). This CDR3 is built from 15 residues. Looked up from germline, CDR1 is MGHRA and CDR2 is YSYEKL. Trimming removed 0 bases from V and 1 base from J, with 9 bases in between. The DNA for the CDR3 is TGCGCCAGCAGCCAAGAGGGGGGAGGGAACACTGAAGCTTTCTTT. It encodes CASSQEGGGNTEAFF.

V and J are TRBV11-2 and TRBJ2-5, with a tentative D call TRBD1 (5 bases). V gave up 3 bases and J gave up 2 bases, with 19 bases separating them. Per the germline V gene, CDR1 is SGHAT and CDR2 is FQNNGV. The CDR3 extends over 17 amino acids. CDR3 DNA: TGTGCCAGCAGCTTTGGCGTTGGGGAAACAGGTCAAGAGACCCAGTACTTC. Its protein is CASSFGVGETGQETQYF.

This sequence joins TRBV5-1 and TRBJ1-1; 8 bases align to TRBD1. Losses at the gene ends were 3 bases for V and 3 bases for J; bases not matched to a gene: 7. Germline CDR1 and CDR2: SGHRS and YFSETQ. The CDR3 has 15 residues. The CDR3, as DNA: TGCGCCAGCAGCTCGGCGGACAGGGTTGACACTGAAGCTTTCTTT. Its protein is CASSSADRVDTEAFF.

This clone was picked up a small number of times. CDR3 DNA: TGTGCCAGCAGTTACATAGGGGTCTATAATTCACCCCTCCACTTT. Translated: CASSYIGVYNSPLHF. The rearrangement uses TRBV6-5 and TRBJ1-6; possible D gene TRBD1, 5 bases. Germline V gene data show CDR1 as MNHEY and CDR2 as SVGAGI. The CDR3 length is 15 residues. V gave up 2 bases and J gave up 3 bases, with 8 bases separating them.

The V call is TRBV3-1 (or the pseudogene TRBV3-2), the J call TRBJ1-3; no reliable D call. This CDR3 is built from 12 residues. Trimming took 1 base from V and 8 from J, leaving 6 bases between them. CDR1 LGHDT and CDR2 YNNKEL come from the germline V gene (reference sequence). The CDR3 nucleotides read TGTGCCAGCAGCCAAGGATTAGACACCATATATTTT. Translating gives CASSQGLDTIYF.